This TCR beta chain was identified during a study of T-cell reconstitution after alpha-beta-depleted transplantation in children. It was with unique molecular identifiers that the TCRbeta library was prepared. TCRdb itself ran the PCR reads through MiXCR, one entry per CDR3 protein. This sample has approximately 640,000 distinct CDR3 sequences, with about 15% found just once. The length of the CDR3 is 14 residues. Germline V gene sequence: CDR1 DFQATT, CDR2 SNEGSKA (reference sequence). J was trimmed by 8 bases and V by 3 bases; bases with no gene match: 8. The specimen comprised PBMCs from the stem cell graft donor, sampled from the stem cell graft. This receptor was identified in a human donor who donated a stem cell graft to a child with acute myeloid leukemia. The chain has TRBV20-1 and TRBJ2-1, with 9 bases lining up with TRBD1. DNA for the CDR3: TGCAGTGCTAGTAGGGGACAGGGCTGGGATGAGCAGTTCTTC. Protein: CSASRGQGWDEQFF.